This is a list of T cell receptor beta chains from one sample in a study of memory CD8 T cells in hepatitis C reinfection. Method: immunoSEQ multiplex PCR; TCRdb's copy keeps in-frame clones and lacks some. The data contain 50,000 or so clones, roughly 86% of them seen just once; the ten biggest clones take up about 1%. Sequences were obtained from naive CD8+ T cells sorted from blood. These receptors originate from a man aged 18 to 30 with hepatitis C virus infection. The CDR3 runs from the conserved cysteine through the conserved F or W. A D gene is named only where the DNA matches it firmly. Clone size is shown for a subset of rows, as once, few, many or a class of expanded clone.

clone size	V gene	J gene	D gene	CDR3 DNA	CDR3 protein
once	TRBV5-5	TRBJ1-5	.	TGTGCCAGCAGCTTGACGGGGGTTAGCAATCAGCCCCAGCATTTT	CASSLTGVSNQPQHF
.	TRBV27	TRBJ2-7	.	TGTGCCAGTTCCTCCTACGGGAGCCACTACGAGCAGTACTTC	CASSSYGSHYEQYF
.	TRBV7-7	TRBJ2-1	TRBD1	TGTGCTAGCAGCCCGGAGACAGGGGGCCTCGATGAGCAGTTCTTC	CASSPETGGLDEQFF
.	TRBV6-4	TRBJ2-3	TRBD2	TGTGCCAGCAGTCCGACTAGCGGGAGTACAGATACGCAGTATTTT	CASSPTSGSTDTQYF
.	TRBV12-5	TRBJ2-1	.	TGTGCTAGTGCCTCACAGGGATACAATGAGCAGTTCTTC	CASASQGYNEQFF
.	TRBV20-1	TRBJ1-1	TRBD1	TGCAGTGCGTACGGACAGGGCGAAGCTTTCTTT	CSAYGQGEAFF
.	TRBV27	TRBJ1-5	.	TGTGCCAGCAGTTTGGGCGGGATCTCGAATCAGCCCCAGCATTTT	CASSLGGISNQPQHF
.	TRBV28	TRBJ2-7	TRBD1	TGTGCCAGCGCTGGACAGGGGGCGGACTACGAGCAGTACTTC	CASAGQGADYEQYF
.	TRBV2	TRBJ2-1	.	TGTGCCAGCAGTGTTAGCGACCATGAGCAGTTCTTC	CASSVSDHEQFF
.	TRBV4-1	TRBJ1-2	.	TGCGCCAGCAGCCCCTACAGCAGCGGGCAGAGTGGCTACACCTTC	CASSPYSSGQSGYTF
once	TRBV5-4	TRBJ2-1	.	TGTGCCAGCAGCTTTGGAGGGCAGGGCTATGAGCAGTTCTTC	CASSFGGQGYEQFF
once	TRBV4-3	TRBJ2-1	TRBD2	TGCGCCAGCAGCCAAGTACTAGCGAGCGATGAGCAGTTCTTC	CASSQVLASDEQFF
.	TRBV6-1	TRBJ1-4	.	TGTGCCGCTGTCGGACAGAATGAAAAACTGTTTTTT	CAAVGQNEKLFF
once	TRBV19	TRBJ1-1	TRBD1	TGTGCCAGTAGTTTAGTGGACAGGACTGAAGCTTTCTTT	CASSLVDRTEAFF
.	TRBV25-1	TRBJ2-7	TRBD2	TGTGCCAGCAGCGGGGGACTAGCGGGCGAGCAGTACTTC	CASSGGLAGEQYF
.	TRBV28	TRBJ1-3	TRBD1	TGTGCCAGCAGTTGGGACAGGGATTATGGAAACACCATATATTTT	CASSWDRDYGNTIYF
.	TRBV5-1	TRBJ2-3	TRBD2	TGCGCCAGCAGCTTGGATTGGACTAGCGGGGGGGGCACAGATACGCAGTATTTT	CASSLDWTSGGGTDTQYF
.	TRBV6-5	TRBJ1-1	TRBD1	TGTGCCAGCAGTACAGGGGACACTGAAGCTTTCTTT	CASSTGDTEAFF
.	TRBV7-9	TRBJ2-3	TRBD1	TGTGCCAGCAGCCGCTACATCAAGGGGGCGCCCGCAGATACGCAGTATTTT	CASSRYIKGAPADTQYF
once	TRBV2	TRBJ1-2	.	TGTGCCAGCAGTGAGACACTATCGGGGGGGGGCGGTGGCTACACCTTC	CASSETLSGGGGGYTF
.	TRBV4-2	TRBJ2-7	.	TGTGCCAGCAGCCAAGGGGGCCCCGACACCCTCGAGCAGTACTTC	CASSQGGPDTLEQYF
.	TRBV18	TRBJ2-2	TRBD1	TGTGCCAGCTCACCAGACAGGGGACGTAGCACCGGGGAGCTGTTTTTT	CASSPDRGRSTGELFF
once	TRBV7-6	TRBJ2-7	TRBD2	TGTGCCAGCAGCCAGGGGACCGGGGGGGACGAGCAGTACTTC	CASSQGTGGDEQYF
.	TRBV7-9	TRBJ1-4	TRBD1	TGTGCCAGCAGCTGGGGGACAGGGAGGGATGAAAAACTGTTTTTT	CASSWGTGRDEKLFF
.	TRBV29-1	TRBJ1-1	.	TGCAGCGCCCCCCTGAAGGGGGAGACTGAAGCTTTCTTT	CSAPLKGETEAFF
.	TRBV10-1	TRBJ2-3	TRBD2	TGCGCCACTAGCGGGGGAGATACGCAGTATTTT	CATSGGDTQYF
few	TRBV9	TRBJ2-5	TRBD2	TGTGCCAGCAGCCCGGGGGGGACCCAGTACTTC	CASSPGGTQYF
once	TRBV28	TRBJ2-2	TRBD2	TGTGCTTCGGGACTAGCGGGATCAGCCGGGGAGCTGTTTTTT	CASGLAGSAGELFF
.	TRBV6-5	TRBJ2-5	TRBD2	TGTGCTACCGGGACTAGCGGGGGGGGTAGGGAGACCCAGTACTTC	CATGTSGGGRETQYF
few	TRBV7-8	TRBJ1-1	.	TGTGCCAGCAGCTTAGGGTCGGACTACACTGAAGCTTTCTTT	CASSLGSDYTEAFF
.	TRBV9	TRBJ1-2	.	TGTGCCAGCGGGGGGGGGCTGGGCTACACCTTC	CASGGGLGYTF
.	TRBV27	TRBJ2-1	TRBD2	TGTGCCAGCAGTCCCACCGGGGGACTAGCGGTCTTCAATGAGCAGTTCTTC	CASSPTGGLAVFNEQFF
.	TRBV11-2	TRBJ1-1	TRBD1	TGTGCCAGCAGCTCATTACAGGGGACTGAAGCTTTCTTT	CASSSLQGTEAFF
.	TRBV7-5	TRBJ2-2	.	TGTGCCAGAAGCTTACTCGCGGGATCCTTCACCGGGGAGCTGTTTTTT	CARSLLAGSFTGELFF
.	TRBV9	TRBJ2-7	TRBD1	TGTGCCAGCAGCCCAACACAGGGGTTCTACGAGCAGTACTTC	CASSPTQGFYEQYF
.	TRBV7-9	TRBJ1-5	.	TGTGCCAGCAGCCTAGGGGGGCAGCAGCCCCAGCATTTT	CASSLGGQQPQHF
.	TRBV19	TRBJ1-5	.	TGTGCCAGTAGGATAGGGGAGCTGCCCCAGCATTTT	CASRIGELPQHF
.	TRBV27	TRBJ2-5	TRBD1	TGTGCCAGCAGTCCGGGACAGGGGGCGGGGGAGACCCAGTACTTC	CASSPGQGAGETQYF
once	TRBV5-1	TRBJ1-2	.	TGCGCCAGCAGCTTGGTGGTCCCCCGGGGGGAAGGGCCCCCTAACTATGGCTACACCTTC	CASSLVVPRGEGPPNYGYTF
.	TRBV5-1	TRBJ2-7	.	TGCGCCAGCAGCTTGGCCTTAGGACAGTCCCACGAGCAGTACTTC	CASSLALGQSHEQYF
.	TRBV27	TRBJ1-2	.	TGTGCCAGCAGTCCGGCGGTTATCTATGGCTACACCTTC	CASSPAVIYGYTF
.	TRBV27	TRBJ1-1	.	TGTGCCAGCAGTTTATTCCCAGGGAAGGGCACTGAAGCTTTCTTT	CASSLFPGKGTEAFF
.	TRBV28	TRBJ2-1	.	TGTGCCAGCAGTTTGTTACTCCTTTACAATGAGCAGTTCTTC	CASSLLLLYNEQFF
.	TRBV9	TRBJ1-3	.	TGTGCCAGCAGCGCCGGGGGTACGGGCAACACCATATATTTT	CASSAGGTGNTIYF